This T cell receptor (beta chain) derives from a study of monozygotic twins with inflammatory bowel disease. TCRdb reprocessed the 5' RACE reads; each CDR3 protein has one entry and no DNA is given. This sample's table has about 450,000 distinct CDR3 sequences. Study-wide results and caveats: Compared with healthy twins, IBD patients shared fewer clonotypes with others, especially with disease activity.

A remark on this clonotype: Its antigen is not identified.

The CDR3 runs 14 residues. In germline, CDR1 is LNHDA, CDR2 SQIVND (reference sequence). The sequencing sample was made of blood. This chain links TRBV19 with TRBJ1-3. This TCR was sampled from a human donor with ulcerative colitis or Crohn's disease, or a healthy co-twin of an affected twin (not recorded which). The CDR3: CASSLGGNGNTIYF.